These T cell receptor beta chains were read from a single sample in a study of beta chain features in type 1 diabetes. TCRdb keeps only in-frame clones here, not all; method: immunoSEQ multiplex PCR. There are fewer than 350,000 clones in the sample; around 7.3% occur only once, and approximately 0.93% lies in the top ten. Sequenced: central memory CD4+ T cells from blood. The receptors here all came from a young woman in good health. Each CDR3 is given with its conserved first and last residue. Fields, in order: V gene, J gene, clone size, D gene, CDR3 DNA, CDR3 protein. A D gene is named only where the DNA matches it firmly. Expanded clones get a size class; other rows say once, few or many, or leave the size out.

v_gene: TRBV5-4; j_gene: TRBJ2-2; abundance: -; d_gene: -; CDR3nt: TGTGCCAGCAGCTTTATGCGGGGGAACACCGGGGAGCTGTTTTTT; CDR3aa: CASSFMRGNTGELFF
v_gene: TRBV29-1; j_gene: TRBJ1-2; abundance: few; d_gene: -; CDR3nt: TGCAGCGTTGAAGATGGGGGAGGTGGCTACACCTTC; CDR3aa: CSVEDGGGGYTF
v_gene: TRBV7-9; j_gene: TRBJ1-4; abundance: -; d_gene: TRBD1; CDR3nt: TGTGCCAGCAGCGTAGGGACAGGGCTTCTGTTTTTT; CDR3aa: CASSVGTGLLFF
v_gene: TRBV6-6; j_gene: TRBJ2-2; abundance: few; d_gene: -; CDR3nt: TGTGCCACCCGAGGGGTCGGCACCGGGGAGCTGTTTTTT; CDR3aa: CATRGVGTGELFF
v_gene: TRBV7-3; j_gene: TRBJ1-1; abundance: -; d_gene: -; CDR3nt: TGTGCCAGCACTTCCAAGCCAGATTCCTATACCAACACTGAAGCTTTCTTT; CDR3aa: CASTSKPDSYTNTEAFF
v_gene: TRBV16; j_gene: TRBJ1-5; abundance: few; d_gene: -; CDR3nt: TGTGCCAGCAGCCAAAACAGGCTTCAGCCCCAGCATTTT; CDR3aa: CASSQNRLQPQHF
v_gene: TRBV9; j_gene: TRBJ2-5; abundance: few; d_gene: -; CDR3nt: TGTGCCAGCAGCGTAGTGGCCGCGTCGGTCTGGGAGACCCAGTACTTC; CDR3aa: CASSVVAASVWETQYF
v_gene: TRBV18; j_gene: TRBJ1-3; abundance: many; d_gene: -; CDR3nt: TGTGCCAGCTCACCCAGGGAGCTAGCTGGAAACACCATATATTTT; CDR3aa: CASSPRELAGNTIYF
v_gene: TRBV9; j_gene: TRBJ2-1; abundance: few; d_gene: -; CDR3nt: TGTGCCAGCAGCGTAGAATACAATGAGCAGTTCTTC; CDR3aa: CASSVEYNEQFF
v_gene: TRBV7-2; j_gene: TRBJ2-1; abundance: few; d_gene: TRBD2; CDR3nt: TGTGCCAGCAGCCCCTCACTAGCGGGAAGCAATGAGCAGTTCTTC; CDR3aa: CASSPSLAGSNEQFF
v_gene: TRBV7-2; j_gene: TRBJ2-5; abundance: few; d_gene: -; CDR3nt: TGTGCCAGCAGCTTAGTGGGGCTTGGGACCCAGTACTTC; CDR3aa: CASSLVGLGTQYF
v_gene: TRBV5-1; j_gene: TRBJ2-5; abundance: -; d_gene: -; CDR3nt: TGCGCCAGCAGCTCAGGGGCGACGGAGACCCAGTACTTC; CDR3aa: CASSSGATETQYF
v_gene: TRBV15; j_gene: TRBJ1-2; abundance: few; d_gene: -; CDR3nt: TGTGCCACCAGCAGAGATAATACAGCCTCGGGCGGCTACACCTTC; CDR3aa: CATSRDNTASGGYTF
v_gene: TRBV2; j_gene: TRBJ1-6; abundance: -; d_gene: -; CDR3nt: TGTGCCAGCAGTGACCTAACAGGGAGGTCACCCCTCCACTTT; CDR3aa: CASSDLTGRSPLHF